This is a list of T cell receptor beta chains from one sample in a study of blood T cell repertoires in COVID-19. Measured with immunoSEQ multiplex PCR; TCRdb has only the in-frame clones, and not every one. The repertoire includes roughly 150,000 clones, approximately 78% of them detected once, and less than 7.5% sits in the top ten. Sequenced input: PBMCs or T cells enriched from blood (not recorded which). These receptors were obtained from a woman in her 50s who had recovered from COVID-19. Each CDR3 is given with its conserved first and last residue. The D gene is left open where the match is weak. Rows may omit the clone size; those that give it use once, few, many or a size class.

>TRBD2|TRBV6-5|NA|TRBJ2-7
CASSYGASGGKTEQYF
TGTGCCAGCAGTTATGGGGCTAGCGGGGGGAAGACCGAGCAGTACTTC
>NA|TRBV5-4|once|TRBJ1-1
CASSRGGPNTEAFF
TGTGCCAGCAGCCGGGGGGGACCGAACACTGAAGCTTTCTTT
>TRBD1|TRBV25-1|once|TRBJ1-5
CANQQGASNQPQHF
TGTGCCAACCAACAGGGGGCTAGCAATCAGCCCCAGCATTTT
>NA|TRBV20-1|NA|TRBJ1-2
CSASRRGSYGYTF
TGCAGTGCTAGTCGGAGAGGCAGCTATGGCTACACCTTC
>TRBD2|TRBV7-9|NA|TRBJ2-2
CASSLNLAGAGELFF
TGTGCCAGCAGCTTAAACCTAGCGGGGGCCGGGGAGCTGTTTTTT
>NA|TRBV29-1|NA|TRBJ1-1
CSVPRPGDTEAFF
TGCAGCGTGCCTAGGCCCGGAGACACTGAAGCTTTCTTT
>TRBD2|TRBV25-1|NA|TRBJ2-1
CASSEYWTSGANEQFF
TGTGCCAGCAGTGAATACTGGACTAGCGGGGCTAATGAGCAGTTCTTC
>TRBD2|TRBV28|NA|TRBJ2-2
CASSPGVAGVVGELFF
TGTGCCAGCAGTCCCGGGGTAGCGGGGGTTGTAGGGGAGCTGTTTTTT
>TRBD2|TRBV25-1|NA|TRBJ2-1
CASSGGGTRSYNEQFF
TGTGCCAGCAGTGGTGGGGGGACTAGGTCCTACAATGAGCAGTTCTTC
>TRBD1|TRBV4-2|NA|TRBJ1-6
CASSQEGGVRGLGNSPLHF
TGTGCCAGCAGCCAAGAAGGAGGGGTCAGGGGGCTAGGAAATTCACCCCTCCACTTT
>TRBD1|TRBV4-2|NA|TRBJ2-7
CASSQGQGESYEQYF
TGTGCCAGCAGCCAAGGACAGGGAGAATCCTACGAGCAGTACTTC
>TRBD1|TRBV18|NA|TRBJ1-4
CASSPLDRVATNEKLFF
TGTGCCAGCTCACCATTAGACAGGGTCGCAACTAATGAAAAACTGTTTTTT
>NA|TRBV5-1|few|TRBJ1-1
CASSYGQSREAFF
TGCGCCAGCAGCTATGGACAGAGCCGTGAAGCTTTCTTT
>NA|TRBV3-1/TRBV3-2|few|TRBJ1-5
CASSQDSGGGQPQHF
TGTGCCAGCAGCCAAGATTCGGGGGGCGGTCAGCCCCAGCATTTT
>TRBD1|TRBV28|NA|TRBJ1-2
CASKVVGTGDPNYGYTF
TGTGCCAGCAAGGTAGTAGGGACAGGGGACCCTAACTATGGCTACACCTTC
>NA|TRBV30|NA|TRBJ1-4
CAWSVLGAGKNEKLFF
TGTGCCTGGAGTGTATTAGGGGCAGGTAAAAATGAAAAACTGTTTTTT
>NA|TRBV19|few|TRBJ1-2
CASKGDDSYNYGYTF
TGTGCCAGTAAGGGGGATGATTCTTATAACTATGGCTACACCTTC
>NA|TRBV5-8|once|TRBJ2-1
CASSAGQKYNEQFF
TGTGCCAGCAGCGCGGGACAGAAATACAATGAGCAGTTCTTC
>TRBD2|TRBV7-2|NA|TRBJ2-1
CASSFAGDEQFF
TGTGCCAGCAGCTTTGCGGGGGATGAGCAGTTCTTC
>NA|TRBV12-3/TRBV12-4|NA|TRBJ1-4
CASSDRIEKLFF
TGTGCCAGCAGCGACAGGATTGAAAAACTGTTTTTT
>TRBD2|TRBV9|once|TRBJ2-6
CASSVEGGTGANVLTF
TGTGCCAGCAGCGTAGAGGGAGGGACTGGGGCCAACGTCCTGACTTTC
>TRBD1|TRBV7-3|NA|TRBJ1-2
CASSLQPGQGYGYTF
TGTGCCAGCAGCCTCCAACCGGGACAGGGGTACGGCTACACCTTC
>NA|TRBV5-1|NA|TRBJ2-3
CASSFNTDTQYF
TGCGCCAGCAGCTTCAACACAGATACGCAGTATTTT
>NA|TRBV18|NA|TRBJ2-7
CASSPSNGYEQYF
TGTGCCAGCTCACCGAGTAACGGGTACGAGCAGTACTTC
>NA|TRBV3-1/TRBV3-2|NA|TRBJ1-3
CAASAQGGNTIYF
TGTGCCGCATCCGCGCAGGGAGGAAACACCATATATTTT
>NA|TRBV28|NA|TRBJ1-4
CASLRGDTNEKLFF
TGTGCCAGCCTTCGGGGGGATACTAATGAAAAACTGTTTTTT
>TRBD1|TRBV24-1|few|TRBJ1-5
CATSDSGTGWDNQPQHF
TGTGCCACCAGTGATTCCGGGACAGGGTGGGACAATCAGCCCCAGCATTTT
>TRBD2|TRBV6-5|NA|TRBJ2-5
CASSYLRGGAGETQYF
TGTGCCAGCAGTTATCTCCGCGGGGGGGCCGGAGAGACCCAGTACTTC
>NA|TRBV29-1|NA|TRBJ1-1
CSVESFADTEAFF
TGCAGCGTAGAATCTTTTGCGGACACTGAAGCTTTCTTT
>TRBD2|TRBV5-4|few|TRBJ2-1
CASSLLAGGYNEQFF
TGTGCCAGCAGCTTGCTGGCGGGGGGATACAATGAGCAGTTCTTC
>TRBD1|TRBV6-5|once|TRBJ2-3
CASSLQGPDTQYF
TGTGCCAGCAGTCTACAGGGGCCAGATACGCAGTATTTT
>NA|TRBV10-3|NA|TRBJ1-1
CAISESGGGDTEAFF
TGTGCCATCAGTGAGTCGGGAGGGGGAGACACTGAAGCTTTCTTT
>TRBD1|TRBV30|NA|TRBJ1-1
CAWSAGGWTEAFF
TGTGCCTGGAGCGCAGGGGGTTGGACTGAAGCTTTCTTT
>TRBD1|TRBV3-1/TRBV3-2|NA|TRBJ1-6
CASSPETGGNSPLHF
TGTGCCAGCAGCCCAGAGACAGGGGGGAATTCACCCCTCCACTTT
>NA|TRBV5-1|NA|TRBJ1-4
CASSLFSLGPNEKLFF
TGCGCCAGCAGCTTATTCTCCCTAGGCCCTAATGAAAAACTGTTTTTT
>NA|TRBV27|NA|TRBJ1-6
CASSTLQGYNSPLHF
TGTGCCAGCAGTACCTTACAGGGTTATAATTCACCCCTCCACTTT
>NA|TRBV1|NA|TRBJ2-1
CTSSTSNEQFF
TGCACCAGCAGCACTAGCAATGAGCAGTTCTTC
>TRBD1|TRBV29-1|NA|TRBJ2-1
CSVGRDRVYNEQFF
TGCAGCGTTGGACGGGACAGGGTCTACAATGAGCAGTTCTTC
>NA|TRBV5-5|NA|TRBJ1-5
CASSLAVGGLNQPQHF
TGTGCCAGCAGCTTGGCCGTTGGGGGGTTAAATCAGCCCCAGCATTTT
>NA|TRBV28|NA|TRBJ1-4
CASSPGGTENEKLFF
TGTGCCAGCAGTCCGGGCGGGACGGAGAATGAAAAACTGTTTTTT
>TRBD2|TRBV28|many|TRBJ2-2
CASYGLADTGELFF
TGTGCCAGCTACGGACTAGCGGACACCGGGGAGCTGTTTTTT
>NA|TRBV18|NA|TRBJ1-5
CASSLDRVRGNQPQHF
TGTGCCAGCTCACTGGACAGAGTGCGAGGCAATCAGCCCCAGCATTTT
>NA|TRBV10-2|NA|TRBJ1-2
CASSESTTANYGYTF
TGCGCCAGCAGTGAGTCGACAACGGCTAACTATGGCTACACCTTC
>NA|TRBV27|NA|TRBJ2-4
CASSLSSGGAKNIQYF
TGTGCCAGCAGTTTATCCTCCGGAGGGGCCAAAAACATTCAGTACTTC
>NA|TRBV30|once|TRBJ1-5
CAWSALQTEVSNQPQHF
TGTGCCTGGAGTGCCCTTCAGACTGAGGTTAGCAATCAGCCCCAGCATTTT
>NA|TRBV2|NA|TRBJ2-6
CASSVGAGANVLTF
TGTGCCAGCAGTGTAGGGGCGGGGGCCAACGTCCTGACTTTC
>NA|TRBV5-4|NA|TRBJ1-1
CASSLEAGRTEAFF
TGTGCCAGCAGCTTGGAAGCAGGGCGAACTGAAGCTTTCTTT
>NA|TRBV12-3/TRBV12-4|NA|TRBJ1-2
CASRRGAEGYTF
TGTGCCAGCAGGCGGGGGGCTGAGGGCTACACCTTC
>NA|TRBV7-8|NA|TRBJ1-5
CASAGDTWKVYGNQPQHF
TGTGCCAGCGCGGGGGACACTTGGAAGGTGTATGGCAATCAGCCCCAGCATTTT
>NA|TRBV6-1|few|TRBJ1-6
CASSDTGTTPWNSPLHF
TGTGCCAGCAGTGACACCGGGACAACCCCTTGGAATTCACCCCTCCACTTT
>NA|TRBV5-8|few|TRBJ1-4
CASSLEQVYEKLFF
TGTGCCAGCAGCTTGGAACAGGTTTATGAAAAACTGTTTTTT
>NA|TRBV19|NA|TRBJ1-3
CASTHALGRGLASGNTIYF
TGTGCCAGTACCCATGCCCTTGGACGCGGGCTTGCCTCTGGAAACACCATATATTTT